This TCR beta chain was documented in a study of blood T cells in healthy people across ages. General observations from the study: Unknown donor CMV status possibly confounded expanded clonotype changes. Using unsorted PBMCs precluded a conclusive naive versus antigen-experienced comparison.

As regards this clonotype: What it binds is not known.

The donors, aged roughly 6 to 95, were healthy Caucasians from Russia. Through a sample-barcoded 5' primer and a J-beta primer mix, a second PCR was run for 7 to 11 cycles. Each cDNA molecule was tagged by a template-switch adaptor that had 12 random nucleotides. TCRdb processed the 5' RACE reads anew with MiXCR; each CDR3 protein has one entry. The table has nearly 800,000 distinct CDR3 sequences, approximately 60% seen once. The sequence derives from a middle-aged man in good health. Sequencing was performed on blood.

CDR3 loop: CASSAQVSGGELFF. CDR3 nucleotide sequence: TGTGCCAGCAGTGCACAGGTTTCGGGGGGGGAGCTGTTTTTT. The rearrangement links TRBV12-3 or TRBV12-4 to TRBJ2-2; D is tentatively TRBD1 or TRBD2 (5 bases each). The CDR3 is made up of 14 amino acids. The germline V and J ends were trimmed by 5 bases and 8 bases, with 15 bases remaining between them.